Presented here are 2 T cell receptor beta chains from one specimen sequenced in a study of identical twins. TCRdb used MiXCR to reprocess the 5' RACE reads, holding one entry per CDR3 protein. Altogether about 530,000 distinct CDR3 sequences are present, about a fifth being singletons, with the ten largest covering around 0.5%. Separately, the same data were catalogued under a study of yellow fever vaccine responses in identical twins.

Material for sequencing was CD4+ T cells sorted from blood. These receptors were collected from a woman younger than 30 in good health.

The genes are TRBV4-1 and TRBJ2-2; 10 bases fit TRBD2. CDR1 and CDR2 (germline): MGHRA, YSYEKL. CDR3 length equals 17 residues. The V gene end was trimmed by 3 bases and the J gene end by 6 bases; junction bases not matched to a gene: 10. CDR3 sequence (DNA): TGCGCCAGCAGCCATAGCGCAGCGGGAGGGCTCCCCGGGGAGCTGTTTTTT. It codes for CASSHSAAGGLPGELFF.

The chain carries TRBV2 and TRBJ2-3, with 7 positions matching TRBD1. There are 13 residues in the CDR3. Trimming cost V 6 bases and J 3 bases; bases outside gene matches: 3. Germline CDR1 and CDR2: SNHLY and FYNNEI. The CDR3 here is CASSGQETDTQYF. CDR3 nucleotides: TGTGCCAGCAGCGGACAGGAAACAGATACGCAGTATTTT.